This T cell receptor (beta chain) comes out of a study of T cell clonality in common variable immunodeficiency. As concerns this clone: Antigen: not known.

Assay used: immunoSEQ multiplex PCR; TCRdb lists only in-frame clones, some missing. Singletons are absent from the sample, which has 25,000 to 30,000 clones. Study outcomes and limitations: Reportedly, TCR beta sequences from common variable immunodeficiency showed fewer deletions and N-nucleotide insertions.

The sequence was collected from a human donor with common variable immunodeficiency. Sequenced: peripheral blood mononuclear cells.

The covered CDR3 bases are TGTGCCAGCTCATCCTCCCCAGGGACTAGCGGGTTCAATACGGAGACC. Its translation: CASSSSPGTSGFNTET. The full-length CDR3 reads as CASSSSPGTSGFNTETQYF. J is TRBJ2-5 and V is TRBV18, with TRBD2 identical over 12 bases. Read data end 3 residues before the CDR3 end; the end is taken from the germline J gene. CDR1 and CDR2 from the germline V gene are KGHSH and LQKENI. Trimming removed 5 bases from V and 5 bases from J; junction bases left unmatched: 18. The CDR3 has 19 amino acids.